This T cell receptor beta chain was observed in a study of shared clonotypes between healthy human individuals. Across the study: CD4 naive and memory got three plates each, CD8 naive two, CD8 memory one.

Trimming pared 4 bases from V and 1 base from J, leaving 12 bases between. CDR1 SGHAT and CDR2 FQNNGV come from the germline V gene. The CDR3 covers 15 residues. With regard to this clone: What it binds is not known.

Sequencing was performed with immunoSEQ multiplex PCR; in TCRdb, only in-frame clones are kept and a portion is missing. The sample consists of roughly 320,000 clones, about nine tenths of them appearing once. Points from the study as a whole: Donor clonotype sharing was expected to depend on sequencing depth. The four-donor shared clonotypes exceeded non-shared clonotypes in generation probability, with non-shared ones scoring lower.

The sequencing input was memory CD8+ T cells sorted from blood. The subset was: CD45RO+ cells pooled with CCR7-negative TemRA cells. The chain employs TRBV11-2 and TRBJ2-3; weak D call: TRBD1 (6 bases). The sequence derives from a man aged 18 to 35 in good health. The CDR3 region is CASSSDSAGTDTQYF. CDR3 DNA: TGTGCCAGCAGCTCGGACAGTGCCGGCACAGATACGCAGTATTTT. Full variable domain (remainder filled in from reference TRBV11-2 and TRBJ2-3): EAGVAQSPRYKIIEKRQSVAFWCNPISGHATLYWYQQILGQGPKLLIQFQNNGVVDDSQLPKDRFSAERLKGVDSTLKIQPAKLEDSAVYLCASSSDSAGTDTQYFGPGTRLTVL.